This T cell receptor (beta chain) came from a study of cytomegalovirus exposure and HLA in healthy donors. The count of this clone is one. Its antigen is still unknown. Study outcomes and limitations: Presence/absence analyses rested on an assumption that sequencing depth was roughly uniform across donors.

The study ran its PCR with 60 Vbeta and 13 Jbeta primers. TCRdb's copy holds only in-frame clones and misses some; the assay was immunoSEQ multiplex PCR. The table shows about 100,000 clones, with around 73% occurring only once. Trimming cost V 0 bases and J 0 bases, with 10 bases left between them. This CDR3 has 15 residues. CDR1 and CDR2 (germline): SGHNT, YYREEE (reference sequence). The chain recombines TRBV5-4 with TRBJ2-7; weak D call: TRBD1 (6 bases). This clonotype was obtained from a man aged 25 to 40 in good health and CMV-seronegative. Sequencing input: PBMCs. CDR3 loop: CASSLGTAFSYEQYF. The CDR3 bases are TGTGCCAGCAGCTTGGGGACAGCCTTCTCCTACGAGCAGTACTTC.